The rows below give T cell receptor beta chains drawn from one sample of a study of cytomegalovirus exposure and HLA in healthy donors. Method: immunoSEQ multiplex PCR; TCRdb's copy keeps in-frame clones and lacks some. Recorded for this sample: 50,000 to 80,000 clones. The sequenced sample was PBMCs. The receptors here all came from a woman younger than 30 in good health and CMV-seronegative. CDR3s include the opening cysteine and the closing phenylalanine or tryptophan. The order of the fields is J gene, D gene, V gene, CDR3 length, CDR3 protein, CDR3 DNA. The D gene is left open where the match is weak.

J: TRBJ1-5; D: -; V: TRBV25-1; length: 14; CDR3: CASSEGPSNQPQHF; DNA: TGTGCCAGCAGTGAGGGGCCTAGCAATCAGCCCCAGCATTTT
J: TRBJ1-5; D: -; V: TRBV5-1; length: 14; CDR3: CASSLAGSNQPQHF; DNA: TGCGCCAGCAGCTTGGCGGGGAGCAATCAGCCCCAGCATTTT
J: TRBJ2-3; D: TRBD1; V: TRBV9; length: 16; CDR3: CASSVPGGGNTDTQYF; DNA: TGTGCCAGCAGCGTACCAGGGGGCGGAAACACAGATACGCAGTATTTT
J: TRBJ2-3; D: -; V: TRBV6-5; length: 15; CDR3: CASSRPGLARDTQYF; DNA: TGTGCCAGCAGCCGCCCCGGGCTAGCCAGGGATACGCAGTATTTT
J: TRBJ1-6; D: -; V: TRBV11-1; length: 14; CDR3: CASSLIGGYSPLHF; DNA: TGTGCCAGCAGCCTGATAGGGGGTTATTCACCCCTCCACTTT
J: TRBJ2-5; D: -; V: TRBV9; length: 14; CDR3: CASSAYGTGETQYF; DNA: TGTGCCAGCAGCGCCTACGGGACTGGCGAGACCCAGTACTTC
J: TRBJ2-7; D: -; V: TRBV2; length: 14; CDR3: CASSDDTRSYEQYF; DNA: TGTGCCAGCAGTGATGACACCAGATCCTACGAGCAGTACTTC
J: TRBJ1-1; D: TRBD1; V: TRBV4-1; length: 15; CDR3: CASSQHDRGGTEAFF; DNA: TGCGCCAGCAGCCAACACGACAGGGGGGGGACTGAAGCTTTCTTT
J: TRBJ2-1; D: TRBD2; V: TRBV30; length: 15; CDR3: CAWSVSSGRDNEQFF; DNA: TGTGCCTGGAGTGTATCCAGCGGGAGGGACAATGAGCAGTTCTTC
J: TRBJ1-2; D: -; V: TRBV15; length: 17; CDR3: CATSRVGATDLTGGYTF; DNA: TGTGCCACCAGCAGAGTGGGGGCTACAGATCTCACGGGTGGCTACACCTTC
J: TRBJ1-3; D: -; V: TRBV7-5; length: 14; CDR3: CVRSVGRGRNTIYF; DNA: TGTGTCAGAAGCGTGGGCAGGGGCAGAAACACCATATATTTT